A single sample gave rise to the 8 T cell receptor beta chains below, sequenced in a study of shared clonotypes between healthy human individuals. Measured with immunoSEQ multiplex PCR; TCRdb has only the in-frame clones, and not every one. The table has millions of clones, just over 90% seen once. Sequencing was done on a sample of naive CD4+ T cells sorted from blood. Subset here: CD45RA+ positively selected. These receptors came from a man aged 18 to 30 in good health.

This rearrangement joins TRBV4-1 to TRBJ2-5; 9 bases agree with TRBD2. Germline loops: CDR1 MGHRA, CDR2 YSYEKL. The junction had 5 bases not matched to a gene; V was cut back by 2 bases and J by 1 base. CDR3 length: 16 amino acids. CDR3 loop: CASSQPSGASQETQYF. CDR3 nucleotides: TGCGCCAGCAGCCAACCTAGCGGGGCCAGCCAAGAGACCCAGTACTTC.

This clone was counted only a few times. The V call is TRBV30, the J call TRBJ1-1; D ambiguous. V lost 3 bases and J lost 11, with 13 bases in between. Germline CDR1 GTSNPN, CDR2 SVGIG (reference sequence). The CDR3 runs to 11 residues. CDR3 protein: CAWRDGRAAFF. DNA for the CDR3: TGTGCCTGGAGGGATGGTAGGGCCGCTTTCTTT. The full variable domain, its missing parts supplied by reference TRBV30 and TRBJ1-1, is SQTIHQWPATLVQPVGSPLSLECTVEGTSNPNLYWYRQAAGRGLQLLFYSVGIGQISSEVPQNLSASRPQDRQFILSSKKLLLSDSGFYLCAWRDGRAAFFGQGTRLTVV.

The chain recombines TRBV19 with TRBJ2-2; D is possibly TRBD2 (6 bases). Between the trimmed V and J ends, which lost 9 bases and 2 bases, there was a span of 13 bases. CDR3 length: 14 amino acids. The germline V gene encodes CDR1 LNHDA and CDR2 SQIVND (reference sequence). The CDR3 DNA reads TGTGCCAGCAGATTGGGAGGAAACACCGGGGAGCTGTTTTTT. It is translated as CASRLGGNTGELFF.

The count of this clone is one. The rearrangement joins TRBV5-5 to TRBJ1-5; D unresolved. Trimming removed 4 bases at V and 3 bases at J, with 11 bases between. Germline CDR1 and CDR2: SGHKS and YYEKEE (reference sequence). There are 14 residues in the CDR3. This chain's CDR3 is CASSPLVDNQPQHF. CDR3 DNA: TGTGCCAGCAGCCCCCTGGTAGACAATCAGCCCCAGCATTTT.

The V call is TRBV18, the J call TRBJ2-3; D may correspond to TRBD1 or TRBD2 (6 bases each). Germline CDR1 is KGHSH and CDR2 is LQKENI. V was shortened by 3 bases and J by 8 bases, with 18 bases between the two germline ends. The CDR3 runs to 15 residues. The CDR3: CASSPWGNTGATQYF. DNA of the CDR3: TGTGCCAGCTCACCCTGGGGCAATACGGGGGCTACGCAGTATTTT.

The rearrangement joins TRBV9 to TRBJ2-1; 16 bases map to TRBD2. CDR1 and CDR2 (germline): SGDLS, YYNGEE. The CDR3 runs to 21 residues. V dropped 0 bases and J dropped 7; count of bases not matched to a gene: 16. The CDR3 loop is CASSVEPGTGTSGRAVNEQFF. The CDR3 DNA is TGTGCCAGCAGCGTAGAGCCGGGGACCGGGACTAGCGGGAGGGCCGTGAATGAGCAGTTCTTC.

The gene calls are TRBV5-1 and TRBJ2-3; D may be TRBD1 (5 bases). V lost 4 bases and J lost 2, with 14 bases in between. The CDR3 runs 15 residues. The V gene's germline CDR1 is SGHRS and CDR2 YFSETQ. The CDR3, as DNA: TGCGCCAGCAGCCTTATCGGACAATTCACAGATACGCAGTATTTT. Translation: CASSLIGQFTDTQYF.

The chain links TRBV5-1 to TRBJ2-3; D is tentatively TRBD1 or TRBD2 (6 bases each). V lost 10 bases and J lost 2, with 14 bases in between. CDR1 is SGHRS and CDR2 is YFSETQ in the germline V gene. The CDR3 totals 13 residues. The CDR3 loop reads CARRGASTDTQYF. CDR3 DNA: TGCGCCCGGAGGGGGGCGTCCACAGATACGCAGTATTTT.